A single sample is the source of the 20 T cell receptor beta chains below, sequenced in a study of blood T cells in healthy people across ages. Primed by a sample-barcoded 5' primer and a J-beta primer mix, a second PCR proceeded for 7 to 11 cycles. TCRdb used MiXCR to reprocess the 5' RACE reads, holding one entry per CDR3 protein. This table holds about 970,000 distinct CDR3 sequences, roughly 51% found once. The specimen sequenced was blood. Every receptor here comes from a woman aged 55-75 years in good health.

This clonotype was seen only a few times. This chain connects TRBV28 to TRBJ2-7; possible D gene TRBD2, 5 bases. Germline lookup yields CDR1 MDHEN and CDR2 SYDVKM. There are 14 residues in the CDR3. The V and J ends lost 2 bases and 7 bases respectively, with 15 bases between them. The CDR3 bases are TGTGCCAGCAGTTTAGGCAGCCTAAAGCGGGAGCAGTACTTC. Translation gives CASSLGSLKREQYF.

This clonotype has a handful of counts. The V gene is TRBV7-2, the J gene TRBJ2-4; tentative D call: TRBD2 (6 bases). The CDR3 sequence is 16 residues long. V was cut by 4 bases and J by 13 bases, with 26 bases left in between. CDR1 and CDR2 from the germline V gene are SGHTA and FQGNSA. As DNA, the CDR3 is TGTGCCAGCAGCTCCAAGGGTGGCGGGATACCCCGAGAGCAGTACTTC. Translated, it gives CASSSKGGGIPREQYF.

This chain connects TRBV5-5 to TRBJ1-4; D is possibly TRBD1 (6 bases). This CDR3 comprises 16 residues. The germline CDR1 and CDR2 sequences are SGHKS and YYEKEE (reference sequence). Trimming removed 3 bases at V and 0 bases at J, with 12 bases between. The DNA for the CDR3 is TGTGCCAGCAGCTCCGTCGGGGGCTCAACTAATGAAAAACTGTTTTTT. Translating gives CASSSVGGSTNEKLFF.

The V and J genes are TRBV29-1 and TRBJ2-7, with a tentative D call TRBD1 (6 bases). Germline values: CDR1 SQVTM, CDR2 ANQGSEA. The CDR3 covers 15 residues. V gave up 1 base and J gave up 6 bases, with 19 bases separating them. DNA for the CDR3: TGCAGCGTTGAAGGGTCAGGGGCCGCGATGAGCGAGCAGTACTTC. Translated, it gives CSVEGSGAAMSEQYF.

There are a few counts of this clonotype. The rearrangement links TRBV3-1 to TRBJ2-7; no reliable D call. The CDR3 totals 14 residues. The germline V and J ends were trimmed by 0 bases and 3 bases, with 9 bases remaining between them. CDR1 and CDR2 from the germline V gene are LGHDT and YNNKEL (reference sequence). CDR3: CASSQDLRLYEQYF. CDR3 coding DNA: TGTGCCAGCAGCCAAGATCTCCGGCTCTACGAGCAGTACTTC.

On this clonotype itself: One junction end disagrees with the germline gene, perhaps due to a read error. V usage is TRBV4-3 and J usage is TRBJ2-5; the D gene is possibly TRBD2 (6 bases). Germline CDR1 reads LGHNA; CDR2 reads YSLEER. The CDR3 loop spans 15 amino acids. The CDR3 loop is CASSQLPGEEESQYF. DNA of the CDR3: TGCGCCAGCAGCCAACTACCGGGGGAGGAAGAGAGCCAGTACTTC.

The V and J genes are TRBV12-3 or TRBV12-4 and TRBJ2-4; TRBD1 is a possible D gene (6 bases). The DNA end favors TRBJ2-7, so the J call may be wrong. This CDR3 is built from 18 residues. CDR3 DNA: TGTGCCAGCAGTTTCGGGACAACTCACAGCCCCCTATCCTACGAGCAGTACTTC. Translating it yields CASSFGTTHSPLSYEQYF.

This sequence joins TRBV25-1 and TRBJ2-1; D perhaps matches TRBD2 (5 bases). Germline V lookup: CDR1 MGHDK, CDR2 SYGVNS. V was pared by 4 bases and J by 1 base, with 14 bases between. This CDR3 contains 16 residues. CDR3 protein: CASSGRFVRSYNEQFF. Here the CDR3 DNA reads TGTGCCAGCAGTGGGAGGTTTGTGCGATCCTACAATGAGCAGTTCTTC.

The sample holds a few counts of this clonotype. The chain carries TRBV4-2 and TRBJ2-3, with D perhaps matching TRBD2 (5 bases). Germline loops: CDR1 LGHNA, CDR2 YNFKEQ. This CDR3 is built from 14 residues. V lost 6 bases and J 6 bases, leaving 16 bases between the germline ends. The CDR3 DNA reads TGTGCCAGCAGGAAGGAGGTGGGGAAGGATACGCAGTATTTT. Protein product: CASRKEVGKDTQYF.

V gene TRBV9 combines with J gene TRBJ2-7; 8 bases align to TRBD2. J was trimmed by 2 bases and V by 1 base; bases with no gene match: 11. Germline V gives CDR1 SGDLS, CDR2 YYNGEE. The CDR3 covers 17 residues. The CDR3 reads CASSVSPTRTSTYEQYF. The DNA of the CDR3 is TGTGCCAGCAGCGTAAGCCCCACGAGGACTAGCACCTACGAGCAGTACTTC.

The rearrangement links TRBV28 to TRBJ2-3, with D possibly matching TRBD2 (5 bases). This CDR3 has 16 amino acids. Germline CDR1 reads MDHEN; CDR2 reads SYDVKM. V was pared by 7 bases and J by 2 bases, with 19 bases between. The CDR3 region is CASKLGGSPYTDTQYF. CDR3 DNA sequence: TGTGCCAGCAAATTAGGTGGGAGCCCTTACACAGATACGCAGTATTTT.

The chain combines TRBV28 with TRBJ2-7, with 11 positions matching TRBD2. Germline CDR1 and CDR2: MDHEN and SYDVKM. V was pared by 2 bases and J by 2 bases, with 8 bases of the junction left unmatched. The CDR3 totals 17 residues. The CDR3 is CASSLGIAGGRTYEQYF. The CDR3 DNA follows: TGTGCCAGCAGTTTAGGGATAGCGGGAGGGCGGACCTACGAGCAGTACTTC.

The rearrangement links TRBV15 to TRBJ1-6; D gene unclear. The CDR3 spans 13 residues. CDR1 is LNHNV and CDR2 is YYDKDF in the germline V gene (reference sequence). Trimming left V 6 bases short and J 8 bases short, with 11 bases between. The DNA of the CDR3 is TGTGCCACCAGGCCGGACTCGGATTCACCCCTCCACTTT. Its translation: CATRPDSDSPLHF.

The chain carries TRBV11-1 and TRBJ2-7, with D perhaps being TRBD1 or TRBD2 (5 bases each). Trimming stripped 5 bases from V and 4 bases from J, with 12 bases between. Germline V gene data show CDR1 as SGHAT and CDR2 as FQDESV (reference sequence). There are 13 residues in the CDR3. CDR3 coding DNA: TGTGCCAGCAGCAAGCTCTGGGGGTACGAGCAGTACTTC. The encoded protein is CASSKLWGYEQYF.

The chain is built from TRBV7-7 and TRBJ2-3, with D unclear. This CDR3 region has 14 residues. Germline lookup yields CDR1 SSHAT and CDR2 FNYEAQ (reference sequence). With 2 bases removed from V and 2 bases from J, the gap between germline ends came to 8 bases. The CDR3 coding sequence is TGTGCCAGCAGCTTAACGGATTTCACAGATACGCAGTATTTT. Translated, it gives CASSLTDFTDTQYF.

The chain employs TRBV7-2 and TRBJ2-7; no clear D gene. The CDR3 is 12 residues long. The V gene's germline CDR1 is SGHTA and CDR2 FQGNSA. Trimming shortened V by 9 bases and J by 0 bases, and 9 bases separated the two germline ends. The CDR3 region has the DNA TGTGCCAGTCACGATCTCTCCTACGAGCAGTACTTC. Amino acids: CASHDLSYEQYF.

As for this clonotype: A read error may be the cause here, since a much bigger clone is one base away. The chain is built from TRBV12-3 or TRBV12-4 and TRBJ2-6; D remains ambiguous. The CDR3 has 14 amino acids. The germline V and J ends were trimmed by 3 bases and 0 bases, with 3 bases remaining between them. CDR3 sequence: CASSFDSGANVLTF. The CDR3 DNA sequence: TGTGCCAGCAGTTTCGACTCTGGGGCCAACGTCCTGACTTTC.

This clonotype was seen more than once but under ten times. The rearrangement uses TRBV29-1 and TRBJ2-1; unclear D gene. V was pared by 4 bases and J by 0 bases, with 16 bases between. CDR1 is SQVTM and CDR2 is ANQGSEA in the germline V gene. The CDR3 sequence is 16 residues long. The CDR3 sequence: CSVVLPAETSYNEQFF. In DNA form, the CDR3 reads TGCAGCGTTGTTCTCCCGGCTGAAACCTCCTACAATGAGCAGTTCTTC.

The J gene is TRBJ1-1, the V gene TRBV6-5; D perhaps matches TRBD1 (6 bases). The CDR3 loop spans 13 amino acids. V lost 6 bases to trimming and J lost 3 bases, with 11 bases between them. The V gene's germline CDR1 is MNHEY and CDR2 SVGAGI. Here the CDR3 DNA reads TGTGCCAGCAGCCGGACAGTATACACTGAAGCTTTCTTT. Its protein is CASSRTVYTEAFF.

The V gene is TRBV6-5, the J gene TRBJ2-7; 10 positions agree with TRBD2. CDR3 size: 19 residues. Germline CDR1 reads MNHEY; CDR2 reads SVGAGI. V was pared by 2 bases and J by 3 bases, with 16 bases of the junction left unmatched. Written as DNA, the CDR3 is TGTGCCAGCAGTTACGGTCGGGCTAGCGGGAGAGGGGGGAACTACGAGCAGTACTTC. Translated: CASSYGRASGRGGNYEQYF.